These 19 T cell receptor beta chains came from one sample sequenced in a study of glioma-infiltrating T cells after dendritic cell vaccination. TCRdb's copy holds only in-frame clones and misses some; the assay was immunoSEQ multiplex PCR. The sample includes about 87,000 clones, roughly four fifths seen only once; the top ten take 6.8%. Time point meaning: after dendritic cell vaccination, including at tumor progression/relapse. This specimen consisted of blood, obtained after dendritic cell vaccination. These receptors were collected from a human donor with glioblastoma.

V usage is TRBV6-1 and J usage is TRBJ2-2; 8 positions agree with TRBD1. The CDR3 totals 12 residues. J gave up 6 bases and V 6 bases, and 0 bases lay outside the gene matches. Germline CDR1 and CDR2: MNHNS and SASEGT. CDR3 DNA: TGTGCCAGCAGACAGGGGGCCGGGGAGCTGTTTTTT. This sequence encodes CASRQGAGELFF.

The chain has TRBV5-4 and TRBJ2-2; D unresolved. The CDR3 totals 13 residues. The V end lost 2 bases, the J end lost 8 bases, and 10 bases lay between the germline ends. CDR1 and CDR2 from the germline V gene are SGHNT and YYREEE (reference sequence). Here the CDR3 reads CASSFRNSGELFF. The CDR3 nucleotides are TGTGCCAGCAGCTTTAGAAATTCGGGGGAGCTGTTTTTT.

This chain links TRBV18 with TRBJ2-7, with D perhaps matching TRBD2 (7 bases). Trimming left V 2 bases short and J 5 bases short, with 19 bases between. The CDR3 loop spans 16 amino acids. Germline-derived CDR1 and CDR2 are KGHSH and LQKENI. The CDR3: CASSPVGGGSMHEQYF. In nucleotides, the CDR3 is TGTGCCAGCTCACCAGTAGGCGGGGGCTCCATGCACGAGCAGTACTTC.

The chain is built from TRBV19 and TRBJ2-7; 9 bases align to TRBD1. CDR1 is LNHDA and CDR2 is SQIVND in the germline V gene (reference sequence). Trimming at V came to 1 base and at J to 5 bases, leaving 6 bases not matched to a gene. The CDR3 length is 15 residues. This CDR3 is CASSIGGTGFHEQYF. Written as DNA, the CDR3 is TGTGCCAGTAGTATAGGCGGGACAGGGTTCCACGAGCAGTACTTC.

The chain carries TRBV5-1 and TRBJ2-5, with a weak D call TRBD2 (6 bases). Germline loops: CDR1 SGHRS, CDR2 YFSETQ. With 0 bases removed from V and 5 bases from J, the gap between germline ends came to 11 bases. This CDR3 contains 14 residues. The CDR3 DNA reads as TGCGCCAGCAGCTTGGGCCAGGAGGGGGAGACCCAGTACTTC. Its translation: CASSLGQEGETQYF.

This clone was counted a few times. The chain carries TRBV6-1 and TRBJ1-4, with 12 positions matching TRBD1. From germline, CDR1 is MNHNS and CDR2 SASEGT. The CDR3 covers 15 residues. J was trimmed by 8 bases and V by 2 bases; bases with no gene match: 3. CDR3 residues: CASSEPGTGGEKLFF. CDR3 DNA sequence: TGTGCCAGCAGTGAACCCGGGACAGGGGGCGAAAAACTGTTTTTT.

On this clone itself: Other DNA sequences in the same sample also yield this CDR3. This chain connects TRBV5-1 to TRBJ1-6; 7 bases match TRBD1. CDR1 SGHRS and CDR2 YFSETQ come from the germline V gene. After removal of 2 bases from V and 4 bases from J, the junction contained 3 bases not matched to a gene. This CDR3 is 15 amino acids long. CDR3 nucleotide sequence: TGCGCCAGCAGCTTAGGGACAGAATATAATTCACCCCTCCACTTT. This codes for CASSLGTEYNSPLHF.

The chain joins TRBV30 to TRBJ1-2, with TRBD1 identical over 9 bases. Trimming removed 0 bases from V and 7 bases from J; junction bases left unmatched: 3. Germline V lookup: CDR1 GTSNPN, CDR2 SVGIG (reference sequence). The CDR3 is 13 residues long. CDR3 residues: CAWSVGQGFGYTF. The CDR3 DNA reads TGTGCCTGGAGTGTCGGACAGGGGTTTGGCTACACCTTC.

The chain carries TRBV7-9 and TRBJ2-1; a possible D gene is TRBD1 (5 bases). Germline lookup yields CDR1 SEHNR and CDR2 FQNEAQ (reference sequence). V lost 5 bases to trimming and J lost 8 bases, with 13 bases between them. The CDR3 spans 13 residues. The CDR3 protein is CASSPRDSDEQFF. Written as DNA, the CDR3 is TGTGCCAGCAGCCCCAGGGATTCTGATGAGCAGTTCTTC.

V is TRBV7-8 and J is TRBJ2-1; the match to TRBD2 covers 8 bases. Germline assignment: CDR1 SGHVS and CDR2 FQNEAQ. The CDR3 is 16 residues long. The J segment lost 4 bases and the V segment lost 3 bases, leaving 8 bases of the junction unmatched. CDR3 amino acids: CASSFATGTRYNEQFF. The CDR3, as DNA: TGTGCCAGCAGCTTTGCGACCGGGACTAGATACAATGAGCAGTTCTTC.

This sequence joins TRBV5-1 and TRBJ2-3; no clear D. V was shortened by 4 bases and J by 4 bases, with 10 bases between the two germline ends. The CDR3 extends over 13 amino acids. Germline CDR1 is SGHRS and CDR2 is YFSETQ. The CDR3 spells CASSVLQADTQYF. As DNA, the CDR3 is TGCGCCAGCAGCGTACTCCAGGCAGATACGCAGTATTTT.

The chain is built from TRBV11-2 and TRBJ1-2, with D perhaps TRBD1 (6 bases). V shed 5 bases and J shed 6 bases, with 10 bases lying between them. Germline assignment: CDR1 SGHAT and CDR2 FQNNGV. The CDR3 loop spans 12 amino acids. The CDR3 protein is CASSTQGNGYTF. The CDR3 bases are TGTGCCAGCAGCACCCAGGGGAATGGCTACACCTTC.

The chain uses TRBV15 and TRBJ1-3; D is undetermined. Looked up from germline, CDR1 is LNHNV and CDR2 is YYDKDF (reference sequence). The CDR3 extends over 16 amino acids. Trimming stripped 6 bases from V and 0 bases from J, with 15 bases between. CDR3 in DNA: TGTGCCACCAGGGGCTTCGGTAACCTCTCTGGAAACACCATATATTTT. It encodes CATRGFGNLSGNTIYF.

The rearrangement links TRBV6-5 to TRBJ2-7; D remains unclear. Per germline, CDR1 MNHEY and CDR2 SVGAGI. The length of the CDR3 is 14 residues. The ends were cut back, 0 bases at V and 3 bases at J, with 9 bases in the middle. This CDR3 is CASSYSGLNYEQYF. The CDR3 DNA reads TGTGCCAGCAGTTACTCTGGGCTAAACTACGAGCAGTACTTC.

V is TRBV6-1 and J is TRBJ1-6; D gene uncertain. V lost 0 bases to trimming and J lost 7 bases, with 13 bases between them. CDR1 MNHNS and CDR2 SASEGT come from the germline V gene. The CDR3 is 16 residues long. CDR3 region: CASSEARSLGNSPLHF. CDR3 nucleotides: TGTGCCAGCAGTGAAGCCCGGAGCTTAGGCAATTCACCCCTCCACTTT.

This chain uses TRBV5-6 with TRBJ2-7; 10 bases are a match to TRBD1. The CDR3 has 15 amino acids. The germline V gene encodes CDR1 SGHDT and CDR2 YYEEEE. With 4 bases clipped from V and 6 bases from J, the junction kept 10 bases outside the gene matches. DNA for the CDR3: TGTGCCAGCAGCCTGGTGGGACAGGGGTCGATCGAGCAGTACTTC. It encodes CASSLVGQGSIEQYF.

The V gene is TRBV6-5, the J gene TRBJ1-1; D unclear. Trimming stripped 6 bases from V and 0 bases from J, with 11 bases between. The CDR3 runs 14 residues. Germline loops: CDR1 MNHEY, CDR2 SVGAGI. The CDR3 sequence is CASRPPGLNTEAFF. CDR3 sequence (DNA): TGTGCCAGCAGACCTCCGGGATTGAACACTGAAGCTTTCTTT.

The chain recombines TRBV7-2 with TRBJ2-1, with 7 bases identical to TRBD2. The J segment lost 7 bases and the V segment lost 3 bases, leaving 12 bases of the junction unmatched. This CDR3 contains 16 residues. Germline values: CDR1 SGHTA, CDR2 FQGNSA. The CDR3 DNA reads as TGTGCCAGCAGCTTGCAGACGGGCGGGGGTGGGAATGAGCAGTTCTTC. Translating it yields CASSLQTGGGGNEQFF.

This clone was detected once. This sample also contains other DNA sequences that code for the same CDR3. The chain joins TRBV6-1 to TRBJ1-1, with D uncertain. This CDR3 spans 15 amino acids. CDR1 is MNHNS and CDR2 is SASEGT in the germline V gene. The V and J ends lost 6 bases and 2 bases respectively, with 16 bases between them. CDR3: CASSSPGSHNTEAFF. The CDR3 coding sequence is TGTGCCAGCAGCTCTCCGGGATCCCATAACACTGAAGCTTTCTTT.